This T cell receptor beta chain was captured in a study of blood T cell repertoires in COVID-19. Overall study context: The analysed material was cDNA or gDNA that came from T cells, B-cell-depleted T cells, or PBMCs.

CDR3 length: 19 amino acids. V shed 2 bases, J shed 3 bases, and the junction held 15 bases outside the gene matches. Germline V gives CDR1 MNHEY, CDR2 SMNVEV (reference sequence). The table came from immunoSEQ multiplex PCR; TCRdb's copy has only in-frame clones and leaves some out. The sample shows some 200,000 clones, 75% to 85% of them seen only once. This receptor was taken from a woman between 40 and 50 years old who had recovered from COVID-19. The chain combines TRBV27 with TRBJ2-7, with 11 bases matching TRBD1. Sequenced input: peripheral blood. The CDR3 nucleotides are TGTGCCAGCAGTTTAAGGGCGGACGATGGGACAGGGGGGATCTACGAGCAGTACTTC. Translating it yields CASSLRADDGTGGIYEQYF.